This T cell receptor (beta chain) was captured by sequencing in a study of T-cell memory formation after mild COVID-19. Barcoded TCR alpha and TCR beta cDNA libraries with UMIs came from 5'RACE using constant-segment primers. TCRdb used MiXCR to reprocess the 5' RACE reads, holding one entry per CDR3 protein. The repertoire holds 350,000 or so distinct CDR3 sequences, with under 15% as singletons. Trimming cost V 5 bases and J 0 bases, with 11 bases left between them. Germline V gene sequence: CDR1 SGHDT, CDR2 YYEEEE. This CDR3 is built from 15 residues. The sample holds a few counts of this clonotype.

Material: PBMCs or a T cell subset sorted from them (not recorded which). The chain couples TRBV5-6 to TRBJ2-2; D may be TRBD1 (6 bases). The receptor was isolated from a man younger than 35 who had mild COVID-19 (a few samples of this study predate the infection). Cell type and time point are not known. The CDR3 coding sequence is TGTGCCAGCAGTTCAGGACAGCCGAACACCGGGGAGCTGTTTTTT. Protein sequence: CASSSGQPNTGELFF.